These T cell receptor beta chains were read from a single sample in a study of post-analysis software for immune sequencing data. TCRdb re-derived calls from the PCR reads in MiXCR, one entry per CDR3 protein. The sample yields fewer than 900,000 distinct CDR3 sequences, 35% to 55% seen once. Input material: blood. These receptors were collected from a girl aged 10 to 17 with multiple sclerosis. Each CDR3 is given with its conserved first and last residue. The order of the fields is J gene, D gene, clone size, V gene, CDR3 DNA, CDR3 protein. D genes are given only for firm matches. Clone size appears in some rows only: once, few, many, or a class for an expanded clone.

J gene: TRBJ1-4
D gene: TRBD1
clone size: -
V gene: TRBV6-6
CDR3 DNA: TGTGCCAGCAGCCGAGGACAGGATAATGAAAAACTGTTTTTT
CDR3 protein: CASSRGQDNEKLFF

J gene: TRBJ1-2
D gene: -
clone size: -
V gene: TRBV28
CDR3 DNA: TGTGCCAGCAGTTTAACGGGGTTCTATGGCTACACCTTC
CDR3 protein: CASSLTGFYGYTF

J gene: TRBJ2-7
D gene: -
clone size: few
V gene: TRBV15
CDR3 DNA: TGTGCCACCAGCAGAGATCGGCAGGCCGGGCAGTACTTC
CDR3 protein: CATSRDRQAGQYF

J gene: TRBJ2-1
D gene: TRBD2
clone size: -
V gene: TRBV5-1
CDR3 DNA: TGCGCCAGCAGCTTGACCCTCGGGACTAGCGGGAGTAGGTCCTACAATGAGCAGTTCTTC
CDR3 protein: CASSLTLGTSGSRSYNEQFF

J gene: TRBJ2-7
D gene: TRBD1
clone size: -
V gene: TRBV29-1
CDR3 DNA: TGCAGCGCCCAGACAGGGGGCTCCTACGAGCAGTACTTC
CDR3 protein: CSAQTGGSYEQYF

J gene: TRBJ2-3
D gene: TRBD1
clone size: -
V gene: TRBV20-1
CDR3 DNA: TGCAGTGCGGCACCAGGGACAGGGGCGACAGATACGCAGTATTTT
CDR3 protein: CSAAPGTGATDTQYF

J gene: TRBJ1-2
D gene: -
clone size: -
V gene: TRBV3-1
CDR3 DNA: TGTGCCAGCAGCCAAGTGGGCCGGCACACCTTC
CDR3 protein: CASSQVGRHTF

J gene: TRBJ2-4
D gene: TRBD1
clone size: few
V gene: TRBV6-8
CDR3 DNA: TGTGCCAGCACCGACAGGGGATTAACCAAAAACATTCAGTACTTC
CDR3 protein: CASTDRGLTKNIQYF

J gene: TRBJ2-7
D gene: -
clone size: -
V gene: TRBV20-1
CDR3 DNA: TGCAGTGCTAGAGACTTAAGCGGCCCCCTCTCCTACGAGCAGTACTTC
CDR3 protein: CSARDLSGPLSYEQYF

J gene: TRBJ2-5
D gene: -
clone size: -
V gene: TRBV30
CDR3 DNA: TGTGCCTGGAGTGTGAATACCCAGGGGACCCAGTACTTC
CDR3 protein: CAWSVNTQGTQYF

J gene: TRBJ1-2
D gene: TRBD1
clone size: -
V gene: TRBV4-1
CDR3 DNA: TGCGCCAGCTTCGGTACGGGACAGGGGGCGCAGACCTATGGCTACACCTTC
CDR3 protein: CASFGTGQGAQTYGYTF

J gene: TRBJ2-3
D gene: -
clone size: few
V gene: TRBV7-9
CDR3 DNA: TGTGCCAGCAGCTTAAATTTGGGAGGCCCCACAGATACGCAGTATTTT
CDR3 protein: CASSLNLGGPTDTQYF

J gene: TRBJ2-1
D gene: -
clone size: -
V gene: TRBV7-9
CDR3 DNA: TGTGCCAGCAGAGTGTCGCCGGGAGATACCGATGAGCAGTTCTTC
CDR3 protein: CASRVSPGDTDEQFF

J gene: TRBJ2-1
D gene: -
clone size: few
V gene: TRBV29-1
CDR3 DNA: TGCAGCGTTGTAGGGTCCTACAATGAGCAGTTCTTC
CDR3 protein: CSVVGSYNEQFF

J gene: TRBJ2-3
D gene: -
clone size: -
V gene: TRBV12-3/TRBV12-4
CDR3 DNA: TGTGCCAGCAGTTTCGTAGCCACAGATGCGCAGTATTTT
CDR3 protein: CASSFVATDAQYF

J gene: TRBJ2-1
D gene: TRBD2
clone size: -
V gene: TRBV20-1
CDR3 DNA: TGCAGTGCCGGGACTAGCGGGAGGGTTGAGCAGTTCTTC
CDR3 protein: CSAGTSGRVEQFF

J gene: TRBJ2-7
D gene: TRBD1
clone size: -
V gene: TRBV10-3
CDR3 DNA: TGTGCCATCAGTGGGGAGGTCGGGGACAGGGTTGTCTACGAGCAGTACTTC
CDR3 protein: CAISGEVGDRVVYEQYF

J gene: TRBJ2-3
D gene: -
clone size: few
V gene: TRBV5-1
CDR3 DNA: TGCGCCAGCAGCACCGGTAGGGGCAACCCTAGCACAGATACGCAGTATTTT
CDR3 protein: CASSTGRGNPSTDTQYF

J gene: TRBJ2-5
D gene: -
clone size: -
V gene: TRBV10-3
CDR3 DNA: TGTGCCATCAGTGAGTCTCACAGGGAATACGAGACCCAGTACTTC
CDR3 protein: CAISESHREYETQYF

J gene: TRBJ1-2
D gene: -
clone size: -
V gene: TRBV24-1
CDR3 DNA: TGTGCCACCAGTGATTTTAGGGGGAATGGCTACACCTTC
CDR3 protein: CATSDFRGNGYTF

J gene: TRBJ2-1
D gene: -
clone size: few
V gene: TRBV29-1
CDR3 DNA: TGCAGCGTCGCCCGTGAGCAGTTCTTC
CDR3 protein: CSVAREQFF

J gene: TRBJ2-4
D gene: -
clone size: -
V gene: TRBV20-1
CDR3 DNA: TGCAGTGCTGGGTGGAGGGGCCCATTAGCCAAAAACATTCAGTACTTC
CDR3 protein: CSAGWRGPLAKNIQYF

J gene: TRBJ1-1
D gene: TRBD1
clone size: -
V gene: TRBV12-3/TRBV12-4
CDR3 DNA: TGTGCCAGCAGTTTCCGACGGACAGGGCGGAACACTGAAGCTTTCTTT
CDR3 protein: CASSFRRTGRNTEAFF

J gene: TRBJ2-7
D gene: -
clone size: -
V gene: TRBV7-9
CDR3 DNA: TGTGCCAGCAGCCCATCAATGATGTCCTACGAGCAGTACTTC
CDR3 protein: CASSPSMMSYEQYF

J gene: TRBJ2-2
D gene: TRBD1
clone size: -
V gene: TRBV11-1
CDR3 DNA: TGTGCCAGCAGCTGGGGACAGACGAACACTGGGGAGCTGTTTTTT
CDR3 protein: CASSWGQTNTGELFF

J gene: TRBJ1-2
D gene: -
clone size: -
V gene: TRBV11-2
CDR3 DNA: TGTGCCAGCAGCTTATTCGGCCCCGACTATGGCTACACCTTC
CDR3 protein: CASSLFGPDYGYTF

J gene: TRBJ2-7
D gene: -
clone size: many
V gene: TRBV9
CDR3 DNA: TGTGCCAGCAGCTCCCCACCCGGGGAGCAGTACTTC
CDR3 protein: CASSSPPGEQYF

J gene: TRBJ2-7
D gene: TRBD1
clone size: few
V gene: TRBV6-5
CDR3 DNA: TGTGCCAGCAGTTACTCCAGGGACAGTACCTACGAGCAGTACTTC
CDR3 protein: CASSYSRDSTYEQYF

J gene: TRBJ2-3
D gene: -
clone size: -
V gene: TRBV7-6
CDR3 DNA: TGTGCCAGCAGCTTGTCCTTTGAGGGTACGCAGTATTTT
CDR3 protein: CASSLSFEGTQYF

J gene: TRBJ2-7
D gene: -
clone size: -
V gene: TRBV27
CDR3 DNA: TGTGCCAGCAGTCCCTCAGCGGGTTATAGCTCCTACGAGCAGTACTTC
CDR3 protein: CASSPSAGYSSYEQYF

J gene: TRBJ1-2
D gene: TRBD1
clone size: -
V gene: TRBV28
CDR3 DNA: TGTGCCAGCAGTCCCGGGACAGTGTTAAACTATGGCTACACCTTC
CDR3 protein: CASSPGTVLNYGYTF

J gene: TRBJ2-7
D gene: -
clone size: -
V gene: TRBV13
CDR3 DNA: TGTGCCAGCAGTCACCGGGACGCCAAGCCAGGCGAGCAGTACTTC
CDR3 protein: CASSHRDAKPGEQYF

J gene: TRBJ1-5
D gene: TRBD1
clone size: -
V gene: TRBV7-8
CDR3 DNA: TGTGCCAGCAGCACCCGGGACAGGGCGCGGGGGTTTAATCAGCCCCAGCATTTT
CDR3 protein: CASSTRDRARGFNQPQHF

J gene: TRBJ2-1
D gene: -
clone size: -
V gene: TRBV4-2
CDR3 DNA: TGTGCCAGCAGCCAAGTGGGAGTAAATGAGCAGTTCTTC
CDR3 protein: CASSQVGVNEQFF

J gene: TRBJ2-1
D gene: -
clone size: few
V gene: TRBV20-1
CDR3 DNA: TGCAGTGCCGAACCTCGATACGGGGAGCAGTTCTTC
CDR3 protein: CSAEPRYGEQFF

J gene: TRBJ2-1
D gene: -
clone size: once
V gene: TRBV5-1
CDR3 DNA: TGCGCCAGCAGCTTTACCTCAAGCCGTCTGGTCAATGAGCAGTTCTTC
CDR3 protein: CASSFTSSRLVNEQFF

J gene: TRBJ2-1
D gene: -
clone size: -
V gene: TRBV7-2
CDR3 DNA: TGTGCCAGCAGCTTAAGCCTTAGCTCCTACAATGAGCAGTTCTTC
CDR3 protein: CASSLSLSSYNEQFF

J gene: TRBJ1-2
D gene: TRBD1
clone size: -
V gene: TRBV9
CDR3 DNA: TGTGCCAGCAGCGGCACCGGGACAGAACCTACTGGCTACACCTTC
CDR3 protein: CASSGTGTEPTGYTF

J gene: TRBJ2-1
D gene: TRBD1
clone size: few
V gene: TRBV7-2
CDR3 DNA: TGTGCCGGCAGCTTAGATACAGGGGTCAATGAGCAGTTCTTC
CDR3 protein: CAGSLDTGVNEQFF

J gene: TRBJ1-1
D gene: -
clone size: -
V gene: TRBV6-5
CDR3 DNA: TGTGCCAGCTCCCGGGTGGGGTCCACTGAAGCTTTCTTT
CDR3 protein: CASSRVGSTEAFF